The 12 T cell receptor beta chains presented below share a single source sample, sequenced in a study of T cell repertoires in aging, cancer and after chemotherapy. A mixed TRB-A/B primer pool amplified rearranged TRB by multiplex touch-down PCR. TCRdb used MiXCR to reprocess the multiplex PCR reads, holding one entry per CDR3 protein. This sample has approximately 5,300 distinct CDR3 sequences, with 25% to 30% found just once. Amplification of TCR beta used genomic DNA extracted from peripheral blood. Sequencing was carried out using blood. Receptors were obtained from a human donor with a solid tumor.

The J gene is TRBJ1-6, the V gene TRBV5-1, with TRBD1 matching 8 bases. The CDR3 covers 16 residues. CDR1 and CDR2 (germline): SGHRS, YFSETQ. The junction had 4 bases not matched to a gene; V was cut back by 3 bases and J by 2 bases. CDR3 nucleotide sequence: TGCGCCAGCAGCTCCGCACAGGGGGCCTATAATTCACCCCTCCACTTT. It codes for CASSSAQGAYNSPLHF.

The CDR3 is CASSRLAGGPGEQFF. The CDR3 DNA reads as TGTGCCAGCTCGCGACTAGCGGGAGGGCCGGGTGAGCAGTTCTTC. The chain uses TRBV19 and TRBJ2-1, with 14 nucleotides matching TRBD2. Germline lookup yields CDR1 LNHDA and CDR2 SQIVND (reference sequence). The V segment lost 9 bases and the J segment 9 bases; nucleotides outside the gene matches: 10. The CDR3 consists of 15 residues. Based on the CDR3 plus reference TRBV19 and TRBJ2-1, the full variable domain is DGGITQSPKYLFRKEGQNVTLSCEQNLNHDAMYWYRQDPGQGLRLIYYSQIVNDFQKGDIAEGYSVSREKKESFPLTVTSAQKNPTAFYLCASSRLAGGPGEQFFGPGTRLTVL.

The chain employs TRBV20-1 and TRBJ1-5; perhaps TRBD1 as D (6 bases). Per germline, CDR1 DFQATT and CDR2 SNEGSKA (reference sequence). Trimming stripped 5 bases from V and 11 bases from J, with 19 bases between. The CDR3 is 13 amino acids. CDR3: CSAGGGAEPAQHF. The DNA of the CDR3 is TGCAGTGCTGGCGGGGGGGCTGAACCGGCCCAGCATTTT.

This clonotype was seen a handful of times. The chain carries TRBV10-3 and TRBJ2-5; 9 nucleotides line up with TRBD1. Per germline, CDR1 ENHRY and CDR2 SYGVKD. This CDR3 has 14 residues. V dropped 10 bases and J dropped 4; count of bases not matched to a gene: 10. In nucleotides, the CDR3 is TGTGCCACCGGGATACAGGGGGCGAGAGAGACCCAGTACTTC. Translated: CATGIQGARETQYF.

The chain employs TRBV19 and TRBJ1-5, with D possibly being TRBD1 (5 bases). From germline, CDR1 is LNHDA and CDR2 SQIVND (reference sequence). CDR3 size: 13 residues. The germline V and J ends were trimmed by 5 bases and 4 bases, with 9 bases remaining between them. The CDR3 here is CASSENRNQPQHF. CDR3 DNA sequence: TGTGCCAGTAGTGAGAACAGGAATCAGCCCCAGCATTTT. Using reference TRBV19 and TRBJ1-5 for the parts outside the CDR3, the full variable domain is DGGITQSPKYLFRKEGQNVTLSCEQNLNHDAMYWYRQDPGQGLRLIYYSQIVNDFQKGDIAEGYSVSREKKESFPLTVTSAQKNPTAFYLCASSENRNQPQHFGDGTRLSIL.

This clonotype was found a few times. The gene calls are TRBV12-3 or TRBV12-4 and TRBJ1-3, with D uncertain. V lost 6 bases, J lost 5 bases, and 5 bases lay in between. This CDR3 has 11 residues. This chain's CDR3 is CASSVRNTIYF. The CDR3 region has the DNA TGTGCCAGCAGCGTCCGAAACACCATATATTTT.

Relative to its sample, this clonotype is medium-sized. The chain carries TRBV29-1 and TRBJ2-1; D remains ambiguous. The germline V and J ends were trimmed by 5 bases and 8 bases, with 19 bases remaining between them. The CDR3 runs to 14 residues. In germline, CDR1 is SQVTM, CDR2 ANQGSEA. CDR3: CSVHRGRVEDEQFF. The CDR3 nucleotides read TGCAGCGTTCATCGAGGTAGGGTAGAGGATGAGCAGTTCTTC.

The chain links TRBV12-3 or TRBV12-4 to TRBJ1-1; D remains unclear. The CDR3 spans 15 residues. Trimming removed 1 base from V and 1 base from J, with 10 bases in between. The CDR3 coding sequence is TGTGCCAGCAGTTTAGTGGGCCTTGGGAACACTGAAGCTTTCTTT. Encoded protein: CASSLVGLGNTEAFF.

The J gene is TRBJ1-2, the V gene TRBV12-3 or TRBV12-4; TRBD1 might be the D (5 bases). This CDR3 region has 15 residues. The V gene lost 1 base and the J gene lost 5 bases, with 14 bases spanning the gap. CDR3 loop: CASSLDRTRTYGYTF. In DNA form, the CDR3 reads TGTGCCAGCAGTTTAGATAGGACACGGACGTATGGCTACACCTTC.

The chain joins TRBV6-1 to TRBJ2-7; TRBD2 might be the D (6 bases). The CDR3 has 14 residues. From germline, CDR1 is MNHNS and CDR2 SASEGT. Trimming took 0 bases from V and 3 from J, leaving 9 bases between them. In nucleotides, the CDR3 is TGTGCCAGCAGTGAAGCCCGACTAGACTACGAGCAGTACTTC. It codes for CASSEARLDYEQYF.

This rearrangement joins TRBV7-9 to TRBJ2-6, with 9 bases lining up with TRBD1. The germline V gene encodes CDR1 SEHNR and CDR2 FQNEAQ (reference sequence). The J segment lost 2 bases and the V segment lost 2 bases, leaving 4 bases of the junction unmatched. This CDR3 is built from 17 residues. CDR3 region: CASSLTRTGAGANVLTF. Here the CDR3 DNA reads TGTGCCAGCAGCTTAACCAGGACAGGGGCTGGGGCCAACGTCCTGACTTTC. Full variable domain (remainder filled in from reference TRBV7-9 and TRBJ2-6): DTGVSQNPRHKITKRGQNVTFRCDPISEHNRLYWYRQTLGQGPEFLTYFQNEAQLEKSRLLSDRFSAERPKGSFSTLEIQRTEQGDSAMYLCASSLTRTGAGANVLTFGAGSRLTVL.

The chain uses TRBV5-4 and TRBJ1-1, with D possibly matching TRBD1 (5 bases). The CDR3 is 13 amino acids. Germline CDR1 is SGHNT and CDR2 is YYREEE (reference sequence). The V end was cut by 7 bases, the J end by 6 bases, with 16 bases between. The CDR3 here is CASSLGPDAEAFF. The CDR3 nucleotides are TGTGCCAGCTCCTTGGGACCGGACGCTGAAGCTTTCTTT.